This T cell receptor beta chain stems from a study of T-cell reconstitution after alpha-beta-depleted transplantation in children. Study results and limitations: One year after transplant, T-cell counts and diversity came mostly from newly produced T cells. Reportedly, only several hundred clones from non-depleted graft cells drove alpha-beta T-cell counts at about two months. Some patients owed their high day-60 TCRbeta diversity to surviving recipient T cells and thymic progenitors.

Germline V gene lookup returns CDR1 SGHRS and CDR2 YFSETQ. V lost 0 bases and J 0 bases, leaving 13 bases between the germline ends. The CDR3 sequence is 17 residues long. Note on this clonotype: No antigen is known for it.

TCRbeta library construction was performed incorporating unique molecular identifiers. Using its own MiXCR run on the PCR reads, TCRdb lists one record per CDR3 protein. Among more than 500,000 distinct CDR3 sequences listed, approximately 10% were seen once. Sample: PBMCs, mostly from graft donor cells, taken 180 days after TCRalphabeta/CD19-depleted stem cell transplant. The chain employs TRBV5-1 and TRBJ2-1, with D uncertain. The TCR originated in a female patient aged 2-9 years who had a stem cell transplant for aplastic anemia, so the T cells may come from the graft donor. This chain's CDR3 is CASSLEVAFSSYNEQFF. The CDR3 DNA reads TGCGCCAGCAGCTTGGAAGTAGCATTTAGCTCCTACAATGAGCAGTTCTTC.